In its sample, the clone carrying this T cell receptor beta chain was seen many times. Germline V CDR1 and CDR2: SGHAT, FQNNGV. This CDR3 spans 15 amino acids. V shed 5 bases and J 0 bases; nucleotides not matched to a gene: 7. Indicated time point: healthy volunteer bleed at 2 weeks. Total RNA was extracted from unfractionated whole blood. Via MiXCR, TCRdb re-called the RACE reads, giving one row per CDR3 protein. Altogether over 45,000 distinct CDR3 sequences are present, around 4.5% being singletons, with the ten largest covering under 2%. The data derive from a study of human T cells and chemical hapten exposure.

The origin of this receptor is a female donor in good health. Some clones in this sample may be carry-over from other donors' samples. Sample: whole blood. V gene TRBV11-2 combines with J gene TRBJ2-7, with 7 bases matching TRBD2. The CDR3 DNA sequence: TGTGCCAGCAGCCACCCCTGGGGGGGCTCCTACGAGCAGTACTTC. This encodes CASSHPWGGSYEQYF.